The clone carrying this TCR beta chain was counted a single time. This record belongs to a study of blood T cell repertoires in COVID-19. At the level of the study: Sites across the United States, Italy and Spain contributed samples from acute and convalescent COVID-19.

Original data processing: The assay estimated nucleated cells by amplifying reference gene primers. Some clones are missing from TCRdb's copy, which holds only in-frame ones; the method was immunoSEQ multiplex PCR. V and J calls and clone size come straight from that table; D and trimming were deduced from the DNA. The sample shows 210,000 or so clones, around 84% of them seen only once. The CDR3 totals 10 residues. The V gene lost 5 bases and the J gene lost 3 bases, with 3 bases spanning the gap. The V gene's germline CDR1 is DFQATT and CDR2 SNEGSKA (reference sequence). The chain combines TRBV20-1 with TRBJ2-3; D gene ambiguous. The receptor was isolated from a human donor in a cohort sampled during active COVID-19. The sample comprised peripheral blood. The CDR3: CSAPTDTQYF. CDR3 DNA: TGCAGTGCTCCGACAGATACGCAGTATTTT.